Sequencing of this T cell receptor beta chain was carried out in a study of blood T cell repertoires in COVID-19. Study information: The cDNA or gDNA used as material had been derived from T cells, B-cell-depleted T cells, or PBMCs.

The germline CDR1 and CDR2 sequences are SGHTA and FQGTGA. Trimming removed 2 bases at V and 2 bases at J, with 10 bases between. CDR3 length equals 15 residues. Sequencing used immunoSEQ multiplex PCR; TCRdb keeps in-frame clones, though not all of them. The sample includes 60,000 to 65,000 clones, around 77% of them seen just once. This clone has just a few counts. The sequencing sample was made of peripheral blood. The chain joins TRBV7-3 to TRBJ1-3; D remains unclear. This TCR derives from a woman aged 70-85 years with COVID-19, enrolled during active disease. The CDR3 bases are TGTGCCAGCAGCTTAGTCGGAGGGACTGGAAACACCATATATTTT. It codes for CASSLVGGTGNTIYF.